This T cell receptor (beta chain) derives from a study of spatial heterogeneity in lung cancer (dated by TCRdb to between 2018 and 2021). Concerning the study at large: Beta-chain transcripts were consistently detected in greater numbers than alpha-chain transcripts, which likely reflects a higher abundance of beta-chain transcripts. Nonsynonymous mutation counts, determined by whole-exome sequencing of tumor tissue, were related to TCR repertoire features. TCR transcript counts in tumor regions correlated strongly with a T cell transcriptional module score from matched bulk RNA-seq. The study quantitatively compared TCR alpha and beta repertoires across multiple tumor regions, matched nontumor lung and blood in non-small cell lung cancer. In the raw uncorrected reads, each unique combination of TCR and UMI appeared more than ten times on average. At surgery, hundreds of tumor regions, around 68 matched nontumor lung samples and 56 PBMC samples were TCR-sequenced for both alpha and beta chains.

The receptor library was made with 5' RACE. The sequencer listed for this sample is NextSeq 500. To allow correction of PCR and sequencing errors, the TCR library protocol tagged every TCR cDNA molecule with a unique molecular identifier. The source study handled its data this way. TCR identification, UMI-based error correction and CDR3 extraction were performed with Decombinator tools. Expanded TCRs were defined as those above a frequency of 2 per 1,000, corresponding to the top 1% of the tumor frequency distribution. Expanded tumor TCRs were classed as regional if statistically deemed absent (corrected P<0.05) from at least one tumor region, otherwise ubiquitous. Rényi diversity was computed with the R vegan package after subsampling each repertoire 100 times to 5,000 TCRs. To build CDR3 similarity networks, amino acid triplet string-kernel similarity was used, and CDR3s were connected when their pairwise similarity was above 0.82. TCRdb applied fastp at Q25 and MiXCR to the public reads, then kept only in-frame beta chains. Each entry is one CDR3 protein sequence, shown with its most common DNA and genes. What appears here as the V and J calls and clone size reflects TCRdb's work, not the paper's. The sample data list thousands of distinct CDR3 sequences, and over 7.5% of these were observed just once. 9% to 15% of the sample is taken by the ten largest.

This clonotype was counted ten times or more. Its antigen target is currently unknown. Relative to the germline gene, one junction end is altered; a read error may explain this. What the authors observed across the whole study: The count of ubiquitous expanded TCRs correlated with the count of ubiquitous nonsynonymous mutations, and the count of regional expanded TCRs correlated with the count of regional nonsynonymous mutations. Confirming at a functional level the hypothesis that regional TCRs recognize regional mutations was considered to require additional single-cell paired TCR alpha and beta sequencing. The tumor nonsynonymous mutation count correlated with the number of expanded alpha and beta TCRs within the tumor. Estimated TCR-seq coverage of tumor T cells was only roughly 7% for alpha chains and about 12% for beta chains.

What this sample's time point label stands for: sample taken at primary tumor resection. Samples were obtained from approximately 77 patients with early-stage, untreated non-small cell lung cancer from the lung TRACERx cohort. TCR sequencing used whole RNA extracted from tumor and nontumor lung tissue, or from cryopreserved PBMC samples, without cell sorting. A patient was chosen for TCR sequencing only when enough RNA was available from at least two tumor regions. Tumor and adjacent nontumor lung specimens were reviewed by a lung pathologist before selection. This receptor was obtained from a male donor with early-stage non-small cell lung cancer. This specimen consisted of lung tumor tissue, obtained at surgery.

The CDR3 here reads CASSPLTGFSPVIIKAF. The nucleotide sequence reads as follows: TGTGCCAGCAGTCCGCTGACAGGTTTTTCCCCCGTTATTATTAAGGCCTTC. Rearrangement joined TRBV12-3 or TRBV12-4 to TRBJ1-2; tentative D gene TRBD1, with 6 bases matching. Its CDR3 holds 17 amino acids, cysteine through phenylalanine. The retained sequence is limited to the CDR3, 51 bases, with the frame set at the first base.